This record concerns one TCR beta chain sequence. This CDR3 has 11 amino acids. Germline CDR1 is SQVTM and CDR2 is ANQGSEA. Trimming shortened V by 3 bases and J by 7 bases, and 7 bases separated the two germline ends. Clones were read by immunoSEQ multiplex PCR, and TCRdb kept only the in-frame ones, dropping some. This sample carries roughly 230,000 clones, roughly 87% of them seen once, and the ten largest clones take 3% to 3.5%. This sample stems from a study of cytomegalovirus exposure and HLA in healthy donors. The sequence came from a woman aged 25 to 39 in good health and CMV-seronegative. The sequencing sample was made of PBMCs. The chain couples TRBV29-1 to TRBJ2-1; no reliable D call. The CDR3 sequence is CSVEYQNEQFF. The CDR3 DNA reads TGCAGCGTTGAGTACCAAAATGAGCAGTTCTTC.